This T cell receptor (beta chain) was identified in a study of identical twins. This clonotype was picked up a small number of times. A single record per CDR3 protein comes from TCRdb applying MiXCR to the 5' RACE reads. This table has 200,000 to 250,000 distinct CDR3 sequences, 11% to 15% appearing once. Germline values: CDR1 ENHRY, CDR2 SYGVKD. With V trimmed by 6 bases and J by 7 bases, 5 bases remained unmatched. This CDR3 comprises 15 residues. Sequenced material: memory (CD45RO+) T cells sorted from blood. This rearrangement joins TRBV10-3 to TRBJ2-1; TRBD2 aligns across 14 bases. This TCR came from a woman under 30 in good health. In DNA form, the CDR3 reads TGTGCCATCAGCGAGACTAGCGGGGGGGCAAATGAGCAGTTCTTC. It specifies CAISETSGGANEQFF.